This entry lists 30 T cell receptor beta chains sequenced from one sample in a study of PD-1 blockade in classical Hodgkin lymphoma. Only in-frame clones appear in the TCRdb table, and some are missing; sequencing was by immunoSEQ multiplex PCR. Here the sample spans about 97,000 clones, approximately 88% being singletons. Each patient experienced a relapse that followed autologous stem cell transplantation, and brentuximab vedotin exposure varied. The specimen comprised peripheral blood mononuclear cells (PBMCs), sampled at baseline. The origin of the receptors is a human donor with classical Hodgkin lymphoma.

J is TRBJ2-5 and V is TRBV27, with 7 bases that match TRBD2. Germline trimming cut 2 bases from V and 5 bases from J; bases unmatched to any gene: 8. The CDR3 spans 15 residues. Germline V lookup: CDR1 MNHEY, CDR2 SMNVEV (reference sequence). CDR3 region: CASSLSPAGTETQYF. The CDR3 DNA follows: TGTGCCAGCAGTTTAAGTCCAGCGGGAACGGAGACCCAGTACTTC.

This clone occurred once. The genes are TRBV15 and TRBJ2-7; tentative D call: TRBD1 (5 bases). The CDR3 length is 15 residues. Germline CDR1 and CDR2: LNHNV and YYDKDF (reference sequence). Trimming shortened V by 0 bases and J by 5 bases, and 14 bases separated the two germline ends. The CDR3 region is CATSRDPGPNHEQYF. As DNA, the CDR3 is TGTGCCACCAGCAGAGATCCAGGGCCGAACCACGAGCAGTACTTC.

In its sample, this clone was seen a few times. V is TRBV7-8 and J is TRBJ2-3; 8 bases fit TRBD1. Germline CDR1 SGHVS, CDR2 FQNEAQ. With V trimmed by 3 bases and J by 4 bases, 9 bases remained unmatched. The CDR3 length is 16 residues. The CDR3 here is CASSFRTGRVADTQYF. DNA of the CDR3: TGTGCCAGCAGCTTCCGGACAGGGCGCGTGGCAGATACGCAGTATTTT.

The rearrangement uses TRBV9 and TRBJ1-6; D remains unclear. The CDR3 runs 16 residues. Trimming removed 3 bases from V and 8 bases from J, with 18 bases in between. Germline CDR1 reads SGDLS; CDR2 reads YYNGEE. CDR3 bases: TGTGCCAGCAGCGCTGTAGGGAGACGGGCACATTCACCCCTCCACTTT. As protein: CASSAVGRRAHSPLHF.

The rearrangement joins TRBV5-4 to TRBJ2-5; D perhaps matches TRBD1 (5 bases). The germline V gene encodes CDR1 SGHNT and CDR2 YYREEE (reference sequence). Trimming left V 7 bases short and J 1 base short, with 8 bases between. The CDR3 has 12 amino acids. The CDR3 DNA is TGTGCCAGCGGGGCAGGCCAAGAGACCCAGTACTTC. It translates to CASGAGQETQYF.

The chain joins TRBV18 to TRBJ2-2; D gene unclear. Germline V gene sequence: CDR1 KGHSH, CDR2 LQKENI. Trimming removed 6 bases at V and 2 bases at J, with 7 bases between. CDR3 length equals 13 residues. DNA of the CDR3: TGTGCCAGCTCTCGCGATAACACCGGGGAGCTGTTTTTT. Translated, it gives CASSRDNTGELFF.

This clone was found once. This rearrangement joins TRBV15 to TRBJ2-1, with TRBD2 matching over 14 bases. The CDR3 is 19 residues long. Germline CDR1 and CDR2: LNHNV and YYDKDF (reference sequence). V lost 1 base, J lost 0 bases, and 5 bases stayed unmatched. For the CDR3, the DNA is TGTGCCACCAGCAGAGCGGGACTAGCGGGAGACCACTCCTACAATGAGCAGTTCTTC. Its translation: CATSRAGLAGDHSYNEQFF.

The V call is TRBV5-1, the J call TRBJ1-5; the match to TRBD1 covers 9 bases. The CDR3 contains 14 residues. The germline V gene has CDR1 SGHRS and CDR2 YFSETQ. J lost 2 bases, V lost 7 bases, and 4 bases had no gene match. CDR3 DNA: TGCGCCAGCTCCCGGGACAGGGGCAATCAGCCCCAGCATTTT. Translation gives CASSRDRGNQPQHF.

The J gene is TRBJ2-1, the V gene TRBV11-2; no reliable D call. The CDR3 is 16 amino acids. Trimming removed 8 bases at V and 2 bases at J, with 19 bases between. CDR1 is SGHAT, CDR2 FQNNGV, per germline. CDR3 protein: CASQIPPAGPYNEQFF. The CDR3, as DNA: TGTGCCAGCCAGATCCCCCCGGCAGGACCCTACAATGAGCAGTTCTTC. Using reference TRBV11-2 and TRBJ2-1 for the parts outside the CDR3, the full variable domain is EAGVAQSPRYKIIEKRQSVAFWCNPISGHATLYWYQQILGQGPKLLIQFQNNGVVDDSQLPKDRFSAERLKGVDSTLKIQPAKLEDSAVYLCASQIPPAGPYNEQFFGPGTRLTVL.

The chain combines TRBV2 with TRBJ2-5; D is perhaps TRBD1 or TRBD2 (5 bases each). This CDR3 contains 15 residues. Germline V gene sequence: CDR1 SNHLY, CDR2 FYNNEI. The V and J ends lost 3 bases and 5 bases respectively, with 16 bases between them. CDR3 nucleotides: TGTGCCAGCAGTGATGGGATGGGGGTGGGGGAGACCCAGTACTTC. Translation: CASSDGMGVGETQYF.

The chain carries TRBV7-2 and TRBJ2-3; TRBD1 matches at 12 bases. CDR1 SGHTA and CDR2 FQGNSA come from the germline V gene. The V gene end was trimmed by 5 bases and the J gene end by 5 bases; junction bases not matched to a gene: 8. The CDR3 is made up of 16 amino acids. Here the CDR3 DNA reads TGTGCCAGCAGCGGCAAGTGGGACAGGGGGCGAGATACGCAGTATTTT. As protein: CASSGKWDRGRDTQYF.

This chain's CDR3 is CASSQEFSGPYNEQFF. The CDR3 nucleotides read TGCGCCAGCAGCCAAGAATTTAGCGGGCCCTACAATGAGCAGTTCTTC. The gene calls are TRBV4-3 and TRBJ2-1, with 7 bases that match TRBD2. V lost 0 bases to trimming and J lost 2 bases; unmatched junction nucleotides: 4. The CDR3 sequence is 16 residues long. In germline, CDR1 is LGHNA, CDR2 YSLEER.

The chain uses TRBV18 and TRBJ2-2, with 10 bases lining up with TRBD2. This CDR3 is 18 amino acids long. From germline, CDR1 is KGHSH and CDR2 LQKENI. Trimming took 7 bases from V and 6 from J; bases not matched to a gene: 17. The CDR3 DNA reads TGTGCCAGCTGCCCTGTGGCTAGCGGGAGTGGAAGGTCCGGGGAGCTGTTTTTT. This encodes CASCPVASGSGRSGELFF.

The chain has TRBV9 and TRBJ2-7; TRBD2 aligns across 9 bases. There are 16 residues in the CDR3. Germline V gives CDR1 SGDLS, CDR2 YYNGEE. With 4 bases clipped from V and 6 bases from J, the junction kept 14 bases outside the gene matches. The CDR3 loop is CASSPHSGLAFGEQYF. The CDR3 nucleotides read TGTGCCAGCAGCCCTCACTCGGGACTAGCCTTTGGCGAGCAGTACTTC.

This chain links TRBV18 with TRBJ1-3; 7 positions agree with TRBD1. CDR3 length: 16 amino acids. Trimming cost V 2 bases and J 4 bases; bases outside gene matches: 8. The germline gives CDR1 KGHSH, CDR2 LQKENI. This CDR3 reads CASSPILQGRGNTIYF. The CDR3 DNA follows: TGTGCCAGCTCACCAATCCTACAGGGGAGAGGAAACACCATATATTTT.

This chain uses TRBV2 with TRBJ2-3; 8 positions match TRBD2. V lost 5 bases to trimming and J lost 3 bases; unmatched junction nucleotides: 7. The germline CDR1 and CDR2 sequences are SNHLY and FYNNEI. This CDR3 has 15 residues. CDR3 in amino acids: CASSPAGVGTDTQYF. In DNA, the CDR3 is TGTGCCAGCAGTCCAGCGGGAGTCGGTACAGATACGCAGTATTTT.

J is TRBJ1-4 and V is TRBV5-1; D is possibly TRBD1 (6 bases). In germline, CDR1 is SGHRS, CDR2 YFSETQ. There are 15 residues in the CDR3. The V and J ends lost 2 bases and 1 base respectively, with 9 bases between them. CDR3 region: CASSFQGGTNEKLFF. CDR3 nucleotides: TGCGCCAGCAGCTTCCAAGGGGGAACTAATGAAAAACTGTTTTTT. The variable domain in full, with the rest retrieved from reference TRBV5-1 and TRBJ1-4, is KAGVTQTPRYLIKTRGQQVTLSCSPISGHRSVSWYQQTPGQGLQFLFEYFSETQRNKGNFPGRFSGRQFSNSRSEMNVSTLELGDSALYLCASSFQGGTNEKLFFGSGTQLSVL.

This chain uses TRBV5-1 with TRBJ1-1; D is uncertain. Germline CDR1 is SGHRS and CDR2 is YFSETQ. V lost 4 bases, J lost 2 bases, and 15 bases lay in between. The CDR3 sequence is 15 residues long. CDR3 coding DNA: TGCGCCAGCAGCGTGGGTGAGGCTTCAAACACTGAAGCTTTCTTT. This translates into CASSVGEASNTEAFF.

The chain carries TRBV27 and TRBJ2-7; 9 bases are shared with TRBD1. The CDR3 runs 15 residues. J gave up 5 bases and V 5 bases, and 10 bases lay outside the gene matches. Germline V gives CDR1 MNHEY, CDR2 SMNVEV (reference sequence). CDR3 in DNA: TGTGCCAGCAGTACTCGGACAGGGGCCTTTGACGAGCAGTACTTC. Translated, it gives CASSTRTGAFDEQYF.

Notes on this clone: At the DNA level, this CDR3 is encoded by other sequences in the same sample as well. The chain combines TRBV5-1 with TRBJ2-1; 10 nucleotides align to TRBD2. CDR3 length: 15 residues. In germline, CDR1 is SGHRS, CDR2 YFSETQ. V was clipped by 3 bases and J by 5 bases; unmatched bases: 5. In DNA form, the CDR3 reads TGCGCCAGCAGCTCGTTAGCGGGAGGAGACAATGAGCAGTTCTTC. Translated, it gives CASSSLAGGDNEQFF.

V usage is TRBV28 and J usage is TRBJ2-3; D ambiguous. The CDR3 is 14 residues long. Per the germline V gene, CDR1 is MDHEN and CDR2 is SYDVKM. V was clipped by 3 bases and J by 2 bases, with 9 bases between them. The CDR3 nucleotides are TGTGCCAGCAGTTTGTCGGCAACCACAGATACGCAGTATTTT. Its protein product is CASSLSATTDTQYF.

The rearrangement joins TRBV19 to TRBJ2-2, with a possible D match to TRBD2 (6 bases). Trimming removed 10 bases at V and 5 bases at J, with 17 bases between. Germline V gene lookup returns CDR1 LNHDA and CDR2 SQIVND (reference sequence). This CDR3 region has 14 residues. In DNA form, the CDR3 reads TGTGCCACTGGCGCCTTCGGAGGGACCGGGGAGCTGTTTTTT. This translates into CATGAFGGTGELFF.

The sample holds one count of this clone. V and J are TRBV7-8 and TRBJ2-5, with TRBD1 matching 8 bases. Germline V CDR1 and CDR2: SGHVS, FQNEAQ. This CDR3 contains 14 residues. After removal of 4 bases from V and 4 bases from J, the junction contained 5 bases not matched to a gene. CDR3 sequence (DNA): TGTGCCAGCAGCTGGACAGGGAAAGGAGAGACCCAGTACTTC. This sequence encodes CASSWTGKGETQYF. Together with reference TRBV7-8 and TRBJ2-5, the CDR3 gives the full variable domain: GAGVSQSPRYKVAKRGQDVALRCDPISGHVSLFWYQQALGQGPEFLTYFQNEAQLDKSGLPSDRFFAERPEGSVSTLKIQRTQQEDSAVYLCASSWTGKGETQYFGPGTRLLVL.

The J gene is TRBJ2-2, the V gene TRBV5-4; 8 nucleotides match TRBD1. V gave up 0 bases and J gave up 0 bases; unmatched junction bases: 4. CDR1 is SGHNT and CDR2 is YYREEE in the germline V gene (reference sequence). The CDR3 sequence is 17 residues long. The CDR3 here is CASSLAGQGPNTGELFF. The CDR3 DNA sequence: TGTGCCAGCAGCTTGGCCGGACAGGGTCCGAACACCGGGGAGCTGTTTTTT.

The J gene is TRBJ2-3, the V gene TRBV6-6; D gene unclear. Trimming left V 5 bases short and J 4 bases short, with 7 bases between. The CDR3 contains 12 residues. In germline, CDR1 is MNHNY, CDR2 SVGAGI (reference sequence). The chain's CDR3 is CASSTSADTQYF. DNA of the CDR3: TGTGCCAGCAGTACCAGCGCAGATACGCAGTATTTT.

This clone was recorded once. J is TRBJ2-1 and V is TRBV7-8; 10 bases agree with TRBD2. Per germline, CDR1 SGHVS and CDR2 FQNEAQ. V was pared by 4 bases and J by 9 bases, with 6 bases of the junction left unmatched. This CDR3 comprises 14 residues. CDR3 DNA: TGTGCCAGCAGCTCCGGGACTAGCGTGGGTGAGCAGTTCTTC. This sequence encodes CASSSGTSVGEQFF. Full variable domain (missing parts from reference TRBV7-8 and TRBJ2-1): GAGVSQSPRYKVAKRGQDVALRCDPISGHVSLFWYQQALGQGPEFLTYFQNEAQLDKSGLPSDRFFAERPEGSVSTLKIQRTQQEDSAVYLCASSSGTSVGEQFFGPGTRLTVL.

The chain is built from TRBV6-6 and TRBJ1-2; D remains ambiguous. The CDR3 sequence is 13 residues long. The V end was cut by 6 bases, the J end by 8 bases, with 16 bases between. The V gene's germline CDR1 is MNHNY and CDR2 SVGAGI (reference sequence). CDR3 nucleotides: TGTGCCAGCAGCCCAGACCTCGCCGGGGGCTACACCTTC. It codes for CASSPDLAGGYTF.

This clone was seen just once. The chain recombines TRBV4-3 with TRBJ1-1; D not resolved. The CDR3 is 14 amino acids. V dropped 0 bases and J dropped 5 bases, with 10 bases sitting between them. Germline V CDR1 and CDR2: LGHNA, YSLEER. The CDR3 loop is CASSQDDRTTEAFF. CDR3 bases: TGCGCCAGCAGCCAAGATGACCGAACTACTGAAGCTTTCTTT.

This clone was seen only a few times. Since a far larger clone is one base different, this is likely a read error. This sample also contains other DNA sequences that code for the same CDR3. The V gene is TRBV4-1, the J gene TRBJ1-2; possibly TRBD1 for D (6 bases). From germline, CDR1 is MGHRA and CDR2 YSYEKL. The CDR3 runs to 14 residues. Trimming cost V 4 bases and J 6 bases, with 15 bases left between them. The CDR3 DNA follows: TGCGCCAGCAGCCCGACGGGGGGGCGGGATGGCTACACCTTC. Its translation is CASSPTGGRDGYTF.

The genes are TRBV21-1 and TRBJ2-7. TRBV21-1 is an annotated pseudogene. The CDR3 is 17 residues long. The CDR3 sequence: CASSIVEGPPPPYEQYF. CDR3 bases: TGTGCCAGCAGCATTGTGGAAGGGCCCCCACCCCCCTACGAGCAGTACTTC.